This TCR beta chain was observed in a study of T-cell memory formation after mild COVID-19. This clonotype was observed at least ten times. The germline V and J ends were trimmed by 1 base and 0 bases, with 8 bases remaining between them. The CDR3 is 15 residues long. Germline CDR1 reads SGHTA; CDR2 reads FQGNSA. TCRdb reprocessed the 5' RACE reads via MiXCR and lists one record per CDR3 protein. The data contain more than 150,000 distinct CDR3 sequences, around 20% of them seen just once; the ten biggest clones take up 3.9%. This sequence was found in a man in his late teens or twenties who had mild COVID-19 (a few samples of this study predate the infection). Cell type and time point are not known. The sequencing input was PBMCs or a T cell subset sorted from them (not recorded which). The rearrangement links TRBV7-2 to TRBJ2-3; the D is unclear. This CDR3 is CASSLVDGSTDTQYF. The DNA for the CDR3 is TGTGCCAGCAGCTTAGTGGACGGGAGCACAGATACGCAGTATTTT.